The next 15 T cell receptor beta chains were all read from a single sample in a study of regulatory T cells in long-lasting Graves disease. Time point in this sample: persistent/refractory GD, antithyroid drugs over 5 years with positive TRAb. Scientists built the TCR library using RNA that was extracted from PBMCs. Both iRepertoire HTBI primers and Arm-PCR of CDR3 regions were used to build the TCR beta libraries. Each CDR3 protein is one row after TCRdb ran MiXCR on the multiplex PCR reads. The sample lists a few hundred thousand distinct CDR3 sequences, around 22% seen once, with about a quarter in the top ten. The sample here was peripheral blood mononuclear cells (PBMCs), taken when the disease was refractory, from a patient treated with antithyroid drugs. Receptors originate from a female donor with Graves disease.

This clonotype was picked up a small number of times. This chain links TRBV7-2 with TRBJ2-7, with 8 bases fitting TRBD1. V shed 6 bases, J shed 4 bases, and the junction held 2 bases outside the gene matches. Germline V gives CDR1 SGHTA, CDR2 FQGNSA. The CDR3 covers 12 residues. The CDR3 DNA sequence: TGTGCCAGCAGGGGGACAGGATACGAGCAGTACTTC. It codes for CASRGTGYEQYF.

This clonotype has just a few counts. The rearrangement joins TRBV3-1 to TRBJ2-7; D uncertain. Germline V gene lookup returns CDR1 LGHDT and CDR2 YNNKEL (reference sequence). This CDR3 has 14 residues. Between the trimmed V and J ends, which lost 0 bases and 0 bases, there was a span of 6 bases. The CDR3 loop reads CASSQDVTSYEQYF. CDR3 DNA sequence: TGTGCCAGCAGCCAAGACGTGACCTCCTACGAGCAGTACTTC.

A word on this clonotype: This may be a read error, as it is one base from a much larger clone. The rearrangement uses TRBV20-1 and TRBJ2-4, with D possibly being TRBD1 (6 bases). The CDR3 runs 15 residues. Trimming removed 2 bases from V and 3 bases from J, with 14 bases in between. The germline CDR1 and CDR2 sequences are DFQATT and SNEGSKA (reference sequence). The CDR3 DNA follows: TGCAGTGCTAGAAACAGGGATATAGACAAAAACATTCAGTACTTC. Translation gives CSARNRDIDKNIQYF.

The chain joins TRBV9 to TRBJ2-4; 8 bases align to TRBD2. V lost 0 bases and J lost 5; bases outside the gene matches: 4. This CDR3 is built from 15 residues. CDR1 and CDR2 from the germline V gene are SGDLS and YYNGEE. CDR3: CASSVAGGHQNIQYF. As DNA, the CDR3 is TGTGCCAGCAGCGTAGCGGGAGGGCACCAAAACATTCAGTACTTC.

This clonotype was detected a few times. The chain couples TRBV6-5 to TRBJ2-2, with unresolved D. V lost 2 bases, J lost 5 bases, and 9 bases lay in between. The V gene's germline CDR1 is MNHEY and CDR2 SVGAGI. The CDR3 extends over 14 amino acids. The CDR3 DNA is TGTGCCAGCAGTTACCGGCAAAATACCGGGGAGCTGTTTTTT. Amino acids: CASSYRQNTGELFF.

The genes are TRBV20-1 and TRBJ1-5; the D is unclear. With 3 bases removed from V and 7 bases from J, the gap between germline ends came to 13 bases. This CDR3 region has 13 residues. Looked up from germline, CDR1 is DFQATT and CDR2 is SNEGSKA (reference sequence). In DNA, the CDR3 is TGCAGTGCTAGGATACGGGGTAGGCAGCCCCAGCATTTT. It is translated as CSARIRGRQPQHF.

Only a few counts were recorded for this clonotype. This sequence joins TRBV19 and TRBJ2-2; 8 bases fit TRBD1. V gave up 4 bases and J gave up 3 bases; unmatched junction bases: 4. The CDR3 is made up of 15 amino acids. The germline V gene encodes CDR1 LNHDA and CDR2 SQIVND (reference sequence). The CDR3 sequence is CASSTTGAYTGELFF. The CDR3 DNA sequence: TGTGCCAGTAGTACGACAGGGGCCTACACCGGGGAGCTGTTTTTT.

CDR3 DNA: TGCGCCAGCAGCTTGAGGACTAGCGGGACAGATACGCAGTATTTT. Protein: CASSLRTSGTDTQYF. The chain carries TRBV5-1 and TRBJ2-3; 11 bases align to TRBD2. Germline lookup yields CDR1 SGHRS and CDR2 YFSETQ. CDR3 length equals 15 residues. V lost 1 base, J lost 3 bases, and 1 base stayed unmatched.

The chain links TRBV19 to TRBJ2-7; a weak D match, TRBD1 (6 bases). CDR3 length equals 14 residues. Trimming took off 6 bases at V and 3 bases at J, with 15 bases between the two ends. Germline CDR1 and CDR2: LNHDA and SQIVND (reference sequence). The CDR3 DNA reads as TGTGCCAGTAGCACTACAGGGTCGGTCTACGAGCAGTACTTC. The encoded protein is CASSTTGSVYEQYF.

There are a few counts of this clonotype. This chain links TRBV7-2 with TRBJ2-2; TRBD2 matches at 7 bases. This CDR3 contains 14 residues. The V and J ends lost 9 bases and 4 bases, in that order; junction bases with no gene match: 8. Germline V gene data show CDR1 as SGHTA and CDR2 as FQGNSA. DNA for the CDR3: TGTGCCAGTGCGGGAGCCCTGGGCACCGGGGAGCTGTTTTTT. Translation: CASAGALGTGELFF.

The chain couples TRBV2 to TRBJ1-2; 8 nucleotides line up with TRBD1. The CDR3 has 15 amino acids. The germline V gene has CDR1 SNHLY and CDR2 FYNNEI. Losses at the gene ends were 1 base for V and 4 bases for J; bases not matched to a gene: 5. CDR3 sequence (DNA): TGTGCCAGCAGTGAAGAGGCAGGGGGCGGCTATGGCTACACCTTC. This encodes CASSEEAGGGYGYTF.

This clonotype was found many times. The chain recombines TRBV12-3 or TRBV12-4 with TRBJ2-7; TRBD1 agrees at 7 bases. V dropped 6 bases and J dropped 7; count of bases not matched to a gene: 12. The CDR3 is made up of 14 amino acids. CDR3 amino acids: CASRSDRVLGEQYF. The CDR3 region has the DNA TGTGCCAGCAGATCTGACAGGGTCTTGGGGGAGCAGTACTTC.

J is TRBJ2-7 and V is TRBV19; D not certain. Trimming removed 3 bases from V and 6 bases from J, with 15 bases in between. CDR1 LNHDA and CDR2 SQIVND come from the germline V gene (reference sequence). The CDR3 runs 14 residues. The DNA of the CDR3 is TGTGCCAGTAGTATCCGCGGTACAAAGATCGAGCAGTACTTC. Translating it yields CASSIRGTKIEQYF.

V is TRBV19 and J is TRBJ1-5; 9 bases align to TRBD1. Germline CDR1 and CDR2: LNHDA and SQIVND (reference sequence). This CDR3 has 16 amino acids. The V gene end was trimmed by 7 bases and the J gene end by 2 bases; junction bases not matched to a gene: 9. The CDR3 DNA sequence: TGTGCCAGTAAAGACACAGGGGGCGAGGGCAATCAGCCCCAGCATTTT. Its translation: CASKDTGGEGNQPQHF. Combining the CDR3 with reference TRBV19 and TRBJ1-5 gives the whole variable domain DGGITQSPKYLFRKEGQNVTLSCEQNLNHDAMYWYRQDPGQGLRLIYYSQIVNDFQKGDIAEGYSVSREKKESFPLTVTSAQKNPTAFYLCASKDTGGEGNQPQHFGDGTRLSIL.

This clonotype was detected a few times. The CDR3 spells CASSIDPRGQTSYTGELFF. The CDR3 DNA is TGTGCCAGTAGTATAGATCCTCGGGGACAGACCTCTTACACCGGGGAGCTGTTTTTT. The chain combines TRBV19 with TRBJ2-2; TRBD1 agrees at 7 bases. The CDR3 length is 19 residues. Trimming cost V 0 bases and J 3 bases; bases outside gene matches: 13. Germline V gene sequence: CDR1 LNHDA, CDR2 SQIVND (reference sequence).